The 15 T cell receptor beta chains below all came from one sample that was sequenced in a study of blood T cell repertoires in COVID-19. Here immunoSEQ multiplex PCR was the method, and the copy in TCRdb shows in-frame clones only, minus some. The table lists 180,000 or so clones, 80% to 90% of them singletons. The source material was peripheral blood. These receptors all stem from a man in his 60s with acute or convalescent COVID-19.

The V call is TRBV2, the J call TRBJ2-1; the match to TRBD1 covers 7 bases. This CDR3 has 16 residues. The trim removed 6 bases at V and 3 bases at J, leaving 11 bases unmatched. Germline CDR1 is SNHLY and CDR2 is FYNNEI. The CDR3 loop is CASSPSRDSNYNEQFF. The CDR3 DNA follows: TGTGCCAGCAGCCCAAGCCGGGACAGTAACTACAATGAGCAGTTCTTC.

The V gene is TRBV12-3 or TRBV12-4, the J gene TRBJ2-5; D possibly corresponds to TRBD2 (5 bases). Trimming took off 3 bases at V and 4 bases at J, with 6 bases between the two ends. This CDR3 region has 12 residues. CDR3 sequence (DNA): TGTGCCAGCAGTTTGAGGGTAGAGACCCAGTACTTC. Translating gives CASSLRVETQYF.

The V and J genes are TRBV19 and TRBJ1-5; 10 bases map to TRBD1. Germline V CDR1 and CDR2: LNHDA, SQIVND (reference sequence). Losses at the gene ends were 5 bases for V and 2 bases for J; bases not matched to a gene: 3. The CDR3 spans 15 residues. The CDR3 protein is CASSRDRGGNQPQHF. The CDR3 DNA reads as TGTGCCAGTAGTCGGGACAGGGGAGGCAATCAGCCCCAGCATTTT.

The chain links TRBV6-4 to TRBJ1-4; perhaps TRBD1 as D (6 bases). In germline, CDR1 is MRHNA, CDR2 SNTAGT. The germline V and J ends were trimmed by 2 bases and 7 bases, with 14 bases remaining between them. The CDR3 covers 15 residues. CDR3 bases: TGTGCCAGCAGTGACACGGGGGGGGCGGGTGAAAAACTGTTTTTT. Its protein product is CASSDTGGAGEKLFF.

This chain connects TRBV27 to TRBJ2-7, with TRBD2 identical over 11 bases. J lost 4 bases, V lost 5 bases, and 7 bases had no gene match. The germline V gene has CDR1 MNHEY and CDR2 SMNVEV (reference sequence). This CDR3 is 15 amino acids long. CDR3 sequence reads: CASSLRTSGPYEQYF. The DNA for the CDR3 is TGTGCCAGCAGTCTTCGGACTAGCGGGCCTTACGAGCAGTACTTC.

The chain combines TRBV24-1 with TRBJ1-2, with TRBD1 matching over 9 bases. J gave up 4 bases and V 3 bases, and 11 bases lay outside the gene matches. Germline values: CDR1 KGHDR, CDR2 SFDVKD. This CDR3 comprises 17 residues. DNA of the CDR3: TGTGCCACCAGTGATGAAACCGGGACAGGGAGGAGCTATGGCTACACCTTC. It encodes CATSDETGTGRSYGYTF.

The chain joins TRBV18 to TRBJ1-6; 7 bases line up with TRBD1. The germline gives CDR1 KGHSH, CDR2 LQKENI. The CDR3 runs to 16 residues. V lost 6 bases and J lost 2; bases outside the gene matches: 7. The CDR3 is CASSPDRATYNSPLHF. The CDR3 DNA reads as TGTGCCAGCTCGCCTGACAGGGCGACCTATAATTCACCCCTCCACTTT.

The V gene is TRBV28, the J gene TRBJ2-1; 9 bases agree with TRBD2. The CDR3 totals 15 residues. V was clipped by 6 bases and J by 0 bases; unmatched bases: 3. Germline loops: CDR1 MDHEN, CDR2 SYDVKM. As DNA, the CDR3 is TGTGCCAGCAGAGAACTAGCGGGCTCCTACAATGAGCAGTTCTTC. Amino acids: CASRELAGSYNEQFF.

This chain uses TRBV7-3 with TRBJ2-2; 7 bases fit TRBD1. The CDR3 spans 16 residues. J was trimmed by 3 bases and V by 1 base; bases with no gene match: 5. Per the germline V gene, CDR1 is SGHTA and CDR2 is FQGTGA. The CDR3 sequence: CASSLRGGGYTGELFF. Here the CDR3 DNA reads TGTGCCAGCAGCTTAAGAGGGGGCGGGTACACCGGGGAGCTGTTTTTT. The full variable domain, with the rest looked up from reference TRBV7-3 and TRBJ2-2, is GAGVSQTPSNKVTEKGKYVELRCDPISGHTALYWYRQSLGQGPEFLIYFQGTGAADDSGLPNDRFFAVRPEGSVSTLKIQRTERGDSAVYLCASSLRGGGYTGELFFGEGSRLTVL.

Only one count was recorded for this clone. The rearrangement joins TRBV20-1 to TRBJ2-7; 7 nucleotides agree with TRBD1. The CDR3 spans 14 residues. V was clipped by 6 bases and J by 2 bases; unmatched bases: 10. The germline V gene has CDR1 DFQATT and CDR2 SNEGSKA (reference sequence). The CDR3 loop is CSASPQGTAYEQYF. The DNA of the CDR3 is TGCAGTGCCAGTCCCCAGGGGACAGCCTACGAGCAGTACTTC.

The chain carries TRBV6-6 and TRBJ2-2; tentative D call: TRBD2 (6 bases). In germline, CDR1 is MNHNY, CDR2 SVGAGI (reference sequence). The CDR3 consists of 14 residues. Trimming took 4 bases from V and 2 from J, leaving 8 bases between them. CDR3 in amino acids: CASSFGGNTGELFF. CDR3 in DNA: TGTGCCAGCAGTTTCGGGGGAAACACCGGGGAGCTGTTTTTT.

V usage is TRBV28 and J usage is TRBJ1-1; the D is unclear. This CDR3 region has 14 residues. Germline V lookup: CDR1 MDHEN, CDR2 SYDVKM. V was pared by 7 bases and J by 5 bases, with 17 bases between. The CDR3 spells CASTSGATRTEAFF. The CDR3 DNA reads TGTGCCAGCACCTCCGGTGCGACAAGGACTGAAGCTTTCTTT.

With respect to this clone: Other DNA sequences in the same sample also yield this CDR3. This sequence joins TRBV18 and TRBJ1-5; D might be TRBD1 (5 bases). The length of the CDR3 is 13 residues. The V and J ends lost 2 bases and 6 bases respectively, with 8 bases between them. CDR1 and CDR2 (germline): KGHSH, LQKENI. The CDR3 bases are TGTGCCAGCTCACCATCAAGGGGTCAGCCCCAGCATTTT. Translated, it gives CASSPSRGQPQHF.

The rearrangement joins TRBV4-1 to TRBJ2-7, with 8 bases that match TRBD1. The ends lost 3 bases at V and 3 bases at J; junction bases unmatched: 4. Germline V gives CDR1 MGHRA, CDR2 YSYEKL. This CDR3 region has 14 residues. The CDR3 sequence: CASSQPGQGYEQYF. The CDR3 nucleotides are TGCGCCAGCAGCCAGCCTGGACAGGGCTACGAGCAGTACTTC.

In regard to this clone: This specimen includes other DNA sequences encoding the same CDR3. This chain uses TRBV4-3 with TRBJ2-2; possibly TRBD2 for D (5 bases). Trimming pared 4 bases from V and 1 base from J, leaving 7 bases between. There are 14 residues in the CDR3. Germline V gene data show CDR1 as LGHNA and CDR2 as YSLEER. CDR3 nucleotide sequence: TGCGCCAGCAGCCGTAGCGAGAACACCGGGGAGCTGTTTTTT. This translates into CASSRSENTGELFF.